Listed below are T cell receptor beta chains from one sample, sequenced in a study of beta chain features in type 1 diabetes. The method was immunoSEQ multiplex PCR; TCRdb's version includes in-frame clones alone and lacks a portion of them. The sample records fewer than 25,000 clones, roughly 66% being singletons. The sequenced sample was Tregs from blood. Source of these receptors: a man aged 18 to 29 with type 1 diabetes. The CDR3 runs from the conserved cysteine through the conserved F or W. Each record gives: D gene, clone size, J gene, V gene, CDR3 protein, CDR3 DNA. D genes are given only for firm matches. The size field is filled for only some rows; it gives once, few, many or a size class.

d_gene: TRBD2
abundance: NA
j_gene: TRBJ2-7
v_gene: TRBV28
CDR3aa: CASSTPGLASYEQYF
CDR3nt: TGTGCCAGCAGCACACCGGGACTAGCGTCCTACGAGCAGTACTTC

d_gene: TRBD1
abundance: NA
j_gene: TRBJ1-2
v_gene: TRBV29-1
CDR3aa: CSVNRGVGYGYTF
CDR3nt: TGCAGCGTTAACAGGGGAGTCGGATATGGCTACACCTTC

d_gene: NA
abundance: NA
j_gene: TRBJ2-1
v_gene: TRBV4-2
CDR3aa: CASSQEGGVVNEQFF
CDR3nt: TGTGCCAGCAGCCAAGAGGGGGGAGTTGTTAATGAGCAGTTCTTC

d_gene: NA
abundance: NA
j_gene: TRBJ2-1
v_gene: TRBV11-2
CDR3aa: CASSLDRSPQDQQFF
CDR3nt: TGTGCCAGCAGCTTAGATCGATCCCCCCAGGATCAGCAGTTCTTC

d_gene: TRBD1
abundance: NA
j_gene: TRBJ1-2
v_gene: TRBV15
CDR3aa: CATSGRGQGRPYGYTF
CDR3nt: TGTGCCACCAGCGGCCGGGGACAGGGCCGTCCTTATGGCTACACCTTC

d_gene: TRBD2
abundance: NA
j_gene: TRBJ2-1
v_gene: TRBV5-1
CDR3aa: CASSEWTSGYNEQFF
CDR3nt: TGCGCCAGCAGCGAGTGGACTAGCGGCTACAATGAGCAGTTCTTC

d_gene: NA
abundance: NA
j_gene: TRBJ2-1
v_gene: TRBV30
CDR3aa: CAWSIYRVSSYNEQFF
CDR3nt: TGTGCCTGGAGTATATACAGGGTAAGCTCCTACAATGAGCAGTTCTTC

d_gene: TRBD1
abundance: NA
j_gene: TRBJ1-4
v_gene: TRBV6-1
CDR3aa: CASRATTGGYEKLFF
CDR3nt: TGTGCCAGCAGAGCAACGACAGGGGGATATGAAAAACTGTTTTTT

d_gene: NA
abundance: NA
j_gene: TRBJ2-3
v_gene: TRBV7-2
CDR3aa: CASSLVGGTDTQYF
CDR3nt: TGTGCCAGCAGCTTAGTAGGGGGCACAGATACGCAGTATTTT

d_gene: TRBD2
abundance: NA
j_gene: TRBJ2-3
v_gene: TRBV11-2
CDR3aa: CASSLVRGGTDTQYF
CDR3nt: TGTGCCAGCAGCTTAGTCCGGGGGGGCACAGATACGCAGTATTTT

d_gene: NA
abundance: NA
j_gene: TRBJ2-1
v_gene: TRBV5-1
CDR3aa: CASRPLGGPKDNEQFF
CDR3nt: TGCGCCAGCAGACCCCTTGGCGGGCCGAAGGACAATGAGCAGTTCTTC

d_gene: NA
abundance: NA
j_gene: TRBJ1-2
v_gene: TRBV29-1
CDR3aa: CSVVGDNYGYTF
CDR3nt: TGCAGCGTTGTAGGGGATAACTATGGCTACACCTTC

d_gene: NA
abundance: NA
j_gene: TRBJ2-5
v_gene: TRBV5-1
CDR3aa: CASSVWVGQSNLQETQYF
CDR3nt: TGCGCCAGCAGCGTATGGGTGGGCCAAAGCAATCTACAAGAGACCCAGTACTTC

d_gene: TRBD1
abundance: NA
j_gene: TRBJ1-5
v_gene: TRBV5-1
CDR3aa: CASSWGQTPNQPQHF
CDR3nt: TGCGCCAGCAGCTGGGGACAGACGCCCAATCAGCCCCAGCATTTT

d_gene: TRBD1
abundance: NA
j_gene: TRBJ1-1
v_gene: TRBV25-1
CDR3aa: CASSDPGQGGTEAFF
CDR3nt: TGTGCCAGCAGTGACCCAGGACAGGGGGGCACTGAAGCTTTCTTT

d_gene: TRBD1
abundance: NA
j_gene: TRBJ1-5
v_gene: TRBV5-1
CDR3aa: CASSLGGQGVNQPQHF
CDR3nt: TGCGCCAGCAGCTTGGGTGGACAGGGGGTAAATCAGCCCCAGCATTTT

d_gene: TRBD2
abundance: few
j_gene: TRBJ2-3
v_gene: TRBV28
CDR3aa: CASSPGLAGLTDTQYF
CDR3nt: TGTGCCAGCAGTCCCGGACTAGCGGGACTCACAGATACGCAGTATTTT

d_gene: NA
abundance: NA
j_gene: TRBJ1-1
v_gene: TRBV28
CDR3aa: CASSLSLGERTEAFF
CDR3nt: TGTGCCAGCAGTTTATCCCTCGGGGAGAGAACTGAAGCTTTCTTT

d_gene: NA
abundance: few
j_gene: TRBJ1-5
v_gene: TRBV28
CDR3aa: CASSLGAGVQPQHF
CDR3nt: TGTGCCAGCAGTCTTGGGGCTGGGGTTCAGCCCCAGCATTTT

d_gene: TRBD1
abundance: NA
j_gene: TRBJ2-7
v_gene: TRBV28
CDR3aa: CASSSTGTGAEQYF
CDR3nt: TGTGCCAGCAGTTCTACCGGGACAGGGGCCGAGCAGTACTTC